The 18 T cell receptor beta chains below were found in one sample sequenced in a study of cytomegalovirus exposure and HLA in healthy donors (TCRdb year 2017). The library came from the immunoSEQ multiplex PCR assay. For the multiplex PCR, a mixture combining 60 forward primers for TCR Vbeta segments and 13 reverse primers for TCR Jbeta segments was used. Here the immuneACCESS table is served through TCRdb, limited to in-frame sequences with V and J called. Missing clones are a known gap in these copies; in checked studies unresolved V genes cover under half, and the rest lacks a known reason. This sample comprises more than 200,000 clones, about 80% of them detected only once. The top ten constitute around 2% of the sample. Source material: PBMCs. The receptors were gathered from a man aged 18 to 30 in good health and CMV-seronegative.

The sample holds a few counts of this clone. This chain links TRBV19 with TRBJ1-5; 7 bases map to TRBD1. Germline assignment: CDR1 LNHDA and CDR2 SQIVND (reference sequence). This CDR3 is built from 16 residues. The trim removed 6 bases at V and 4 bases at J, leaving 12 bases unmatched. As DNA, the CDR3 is TGTGCCAGTAGCCCAGGGGGGCAGGGTAGGAATCAGCCCCAGCATTTT. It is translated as CASSPGGQGRNQPQHF. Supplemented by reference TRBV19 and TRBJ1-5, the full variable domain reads DGGITQSPKYLFRKEGQNVTLSCEQNLNHDAMYWYRQDPGQGLRLIYYSQIVNDFQKGDIAEGYSVSREKKESFPLTVTSAQKNPTAFYLCASSPGGQGRNQPQHFGDGTRLSIL.

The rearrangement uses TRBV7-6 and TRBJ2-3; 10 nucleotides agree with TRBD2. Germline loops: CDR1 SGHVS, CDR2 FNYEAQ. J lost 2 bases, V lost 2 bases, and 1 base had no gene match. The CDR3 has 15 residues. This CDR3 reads CASSLSGGVTDTQYF. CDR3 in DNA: TGTGCCAGCAGCTTAAGCGGGGGGGTCACAGATACGCAGTATTTT.

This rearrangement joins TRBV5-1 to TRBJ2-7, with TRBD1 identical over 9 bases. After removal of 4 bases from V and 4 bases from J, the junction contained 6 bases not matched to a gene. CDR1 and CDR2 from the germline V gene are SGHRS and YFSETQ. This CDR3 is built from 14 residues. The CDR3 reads CASSLGTGIYEQYF. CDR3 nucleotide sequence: TGCGCCAGCAGCCTCGGGACAGGGATTTACGAGCAGTACTTC.

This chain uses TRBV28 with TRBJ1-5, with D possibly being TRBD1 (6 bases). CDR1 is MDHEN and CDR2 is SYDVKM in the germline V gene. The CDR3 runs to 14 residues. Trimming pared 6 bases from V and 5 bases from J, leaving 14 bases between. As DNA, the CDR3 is TGTGCCAGCAGGTACCCTGGGGGCCATCAGCCCCAGCATTTT. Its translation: CASRYPGGHQPQHF.

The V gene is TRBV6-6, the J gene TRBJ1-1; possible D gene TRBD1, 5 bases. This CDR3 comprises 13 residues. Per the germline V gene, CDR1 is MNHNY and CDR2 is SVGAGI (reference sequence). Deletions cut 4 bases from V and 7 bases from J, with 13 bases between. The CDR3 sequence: CASSSFGDFEAFF. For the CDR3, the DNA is TGTGCCAGCAGTTCTTTTGGGGACTTTGAAGCTTTCTTT.

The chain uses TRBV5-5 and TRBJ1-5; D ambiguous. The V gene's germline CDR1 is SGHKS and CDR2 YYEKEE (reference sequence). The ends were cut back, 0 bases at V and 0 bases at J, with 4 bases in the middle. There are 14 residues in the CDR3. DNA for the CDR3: TGTGCCAGCAGCTTGGCTTTTAGCAATCAGCCCCAGCATTTT. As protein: CASSLAFSNQPQHF.

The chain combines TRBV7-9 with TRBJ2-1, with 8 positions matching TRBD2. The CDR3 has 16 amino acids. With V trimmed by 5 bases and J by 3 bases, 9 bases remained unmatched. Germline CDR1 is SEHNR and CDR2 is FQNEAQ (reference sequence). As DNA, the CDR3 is TGTGCCAGCAGCCCTTCGAGCGGGAGTGGCTACAATGAGCAGTTCTTC. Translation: CASSPSSGSGYNEQFF. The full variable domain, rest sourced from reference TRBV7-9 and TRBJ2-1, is DTGVSQNPRHKITKRGQNVTFRCDPISEHNRLYWYRQTLGQGPEFLTYFQNEAQLEKSRLLSDRFSAERPKGSFSTLEIQRTEQGDSAMYLCASSPSSGSGYNEQFFGPGTRLTVL.

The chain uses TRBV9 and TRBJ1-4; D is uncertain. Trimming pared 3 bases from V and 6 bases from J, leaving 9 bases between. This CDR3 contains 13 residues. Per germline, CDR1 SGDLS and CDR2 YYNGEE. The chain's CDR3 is CASSGREHEKLFF. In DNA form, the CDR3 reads TGTGCCAGCAGCGGACGGGAGCATGAAAAACTGTTTTTT.

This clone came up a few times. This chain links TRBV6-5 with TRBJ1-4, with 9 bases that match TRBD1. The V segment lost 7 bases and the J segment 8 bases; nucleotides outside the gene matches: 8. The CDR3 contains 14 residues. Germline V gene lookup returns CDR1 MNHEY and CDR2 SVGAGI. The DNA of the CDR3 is TGTGCCAGCATGAGGGGACAGGGAGGGGAAAAACTGTTTTTT. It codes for CASMRGQGGEKLFF.

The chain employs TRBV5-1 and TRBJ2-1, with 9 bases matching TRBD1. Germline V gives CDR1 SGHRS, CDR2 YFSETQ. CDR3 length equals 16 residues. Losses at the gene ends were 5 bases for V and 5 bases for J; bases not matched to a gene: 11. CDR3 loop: CASSSRTGQGNNEQFF. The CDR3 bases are TGCGCCAGCAGTAGCAGGACGGGACAGGGAAACAATGAGCAGTTCTTC.

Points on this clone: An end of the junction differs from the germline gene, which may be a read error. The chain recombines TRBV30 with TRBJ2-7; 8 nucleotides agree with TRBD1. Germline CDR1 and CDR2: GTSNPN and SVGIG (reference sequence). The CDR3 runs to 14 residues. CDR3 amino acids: CAWVSGQGSYGQYF. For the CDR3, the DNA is TGTGCCTGGGTGTCCGGACAGGGCTCCTACGGGCAGTACTTC.

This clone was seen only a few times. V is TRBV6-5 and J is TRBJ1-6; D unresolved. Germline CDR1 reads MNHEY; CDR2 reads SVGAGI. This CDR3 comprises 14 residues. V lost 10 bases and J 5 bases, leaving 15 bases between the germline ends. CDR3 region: CAIAHGANNSPLHF. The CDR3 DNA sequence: TGTGCCATCGCCCATGGAGCGAATAATTCACCCCTCCACTTT.

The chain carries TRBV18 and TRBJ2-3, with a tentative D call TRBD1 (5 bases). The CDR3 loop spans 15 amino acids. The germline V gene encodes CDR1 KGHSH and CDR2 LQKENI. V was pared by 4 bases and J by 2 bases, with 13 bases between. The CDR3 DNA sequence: TGTGCCAGCTCACAGATACAGGTTCACACAGATACGCAGTATTTT. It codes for CASSQIQVHTDTQYF.

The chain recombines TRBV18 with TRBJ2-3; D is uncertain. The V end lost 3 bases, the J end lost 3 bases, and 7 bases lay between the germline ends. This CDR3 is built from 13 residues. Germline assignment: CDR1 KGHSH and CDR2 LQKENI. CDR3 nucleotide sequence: TGTGCCAGCTCACCCGTGACTACAGATACGCAGTATTTT. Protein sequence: CASSPVTTDTQYF.

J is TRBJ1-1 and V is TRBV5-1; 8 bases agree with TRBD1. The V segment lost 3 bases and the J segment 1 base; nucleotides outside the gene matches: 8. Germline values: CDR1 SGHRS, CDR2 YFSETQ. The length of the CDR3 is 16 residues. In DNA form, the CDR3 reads TGCGCCAGCAGCTGGGGGGGACAGGTCAAGAACACTGAAGCTTTCTTT. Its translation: CASSWGGQVKNTEAFF.

The CDR3 coding sequence is TGTGCCACCAGCGTCGGACAGGGGAAATCCTACGAGCAGTACTTC. Protein product: CATSVGQGKSYEQYF. The chain combines TRBV15 with TRBJ2-7, with 9 bases lining up with TRBD1. V lost 5 bases, J lost 1 base, and 6 bases stayed unmatched. This CDR3 is built from 15 residues. The V gene's germline CDR1 is LNHNV and CDR2 YYDKDF (reference sequence). Full variable domain (rest looked up from reference TRBV15 and TRBJ2-7): DAMVIQNPRYQVTQFGKPVTLSCSQTLNHNVMYWYQQKSSQAPKLLFHYYDKDFNNEADTPDNFQSRRPNTSFCFLDIRSPGLGDTAMYLCATSVGQGKSYEQYFGPGTRLTVT.

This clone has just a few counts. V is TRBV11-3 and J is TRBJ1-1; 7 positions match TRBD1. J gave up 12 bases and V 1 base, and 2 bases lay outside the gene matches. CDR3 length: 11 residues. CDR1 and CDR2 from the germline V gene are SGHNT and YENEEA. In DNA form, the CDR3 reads TGTGCCAGCAGCTTAGGGGACAGAACTTTCTTT. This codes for CASSLGDRTFF.

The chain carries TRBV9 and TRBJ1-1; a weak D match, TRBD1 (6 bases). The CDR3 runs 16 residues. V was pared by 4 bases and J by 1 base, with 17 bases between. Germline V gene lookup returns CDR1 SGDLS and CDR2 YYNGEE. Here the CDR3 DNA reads TGTGCCAGCAGCTTCCGTGGGGGCTCAGAGAACACTGAAGCTTTCTTT. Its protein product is CASSFRGGSENTEAFF. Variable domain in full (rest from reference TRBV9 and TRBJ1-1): DSGVTQTPKHLITATGQRVTLRCSPRSGDLSVYWYQQSLDQGLQFLIQYYNGEERAKGNILERFSAQQFPDLHSELNLSSLELGDSALYFCASSFRGGSENTEAFFGQGTRLTVV.